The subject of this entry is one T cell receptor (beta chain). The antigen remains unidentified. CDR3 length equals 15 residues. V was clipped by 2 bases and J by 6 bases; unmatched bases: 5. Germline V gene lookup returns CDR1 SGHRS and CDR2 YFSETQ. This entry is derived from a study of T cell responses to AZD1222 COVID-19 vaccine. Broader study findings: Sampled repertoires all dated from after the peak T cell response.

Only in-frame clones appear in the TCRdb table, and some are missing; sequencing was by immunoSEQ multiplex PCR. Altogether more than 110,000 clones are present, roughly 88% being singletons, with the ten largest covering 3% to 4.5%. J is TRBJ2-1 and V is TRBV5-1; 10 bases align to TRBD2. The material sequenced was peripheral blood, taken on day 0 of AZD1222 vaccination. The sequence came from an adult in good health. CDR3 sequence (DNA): TGCGCCAGCAGCTTTACCGGGACTAGCGTCAATGAGCAGTTCTTC. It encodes CASSFTGTSVNEQFF.